These 20 T cell receptor beta chains were all obtained from the same sample, sequenced in a study of T cell responses to AZD1222 COVID-19 vaccine. Assay used: immunoSEQ multiplex PCR; TCRdb lists only in-frame clones, some missing. The profile shows roughly 100,000 clones, 84% of them singletons. Sequencing was performed on peripheral blood, taken on day 0 of AZD1222 vaccination. These TCRs come from an adult in good health.

This chain uses TRBV24-1 with TRBJ2-5; D unclear. Germline values: CDR1 KGHDR, CDR2 SFDVKD. This CDR3 contains 11 residues. The V end was cut by 3 bases, the J end by 5 bases, with 3 bases between. The CDR3 bases are TGTGCCACCAGTGATACTGAGACCCAGTACTTC. Encoded protein: CATSDTETQYF.

The rearrangement links TRBV9 to TRBJ1-4; D gene uncertain. The V end lost 3 bases, the J end lost 8 bases, and 20 bases lay between the germline ends. Germline assignment: CDR1 SGDLS and CDR2 YYNGEE. The CDR3 totals 16 residues. CDR3 nucleotide sequence: TGTGCCAGCAGCGCGCATTCGTCCGGCTTAAACGAAAAACTGTTTTTT. Protein product: CASSAHSSGLNEKLFF.

This clone appeared once. J is TRBJ1-5 and V is TRBV3-1 (or the pseudogene TRBV3-2); 7 nucleotides align to TRBD1. Germline V gene sequence: CDR1 LGHDT, CDR2 YNNKEL (reference sequence). CDR3 length: 15 residues. The V segment lost 3 bases and the J segment 0 bases; nucleotides outside the gene matches: 2. The CDR3 nucleotides are TGTGCCAGCAGCCATAGACAGGGTAGCAATCAGCCCCAGCATTTT. Translation: CASSHRQGSNQPQHF.

The chain carries TRBV5-6 and TRBJ1-2; 8 nucleotides agree with TRBD1. V shed 1 base, J shed 7 bases, and the junction held 3 bases outside the gene matches. This CDR3 has 13 amino acids. Looked up from germline, CDR1 is SGHDT and CDR2 is YYEEEE. CDR3 sequence (DNA): TGTGCCAGCAGCTTGCCGGGGACAGGTGGCTACACCTTC. Protein sequence: CASSLPGTGGYTF.

V usage is TRBV2 and J usage is TRBJ1-1; tentatively, D is TRBD1 (5 bases). Trimming cost V 6 bases and J 6 bases, with 17 bases left between them. The CDR3 is made up of 14 amino acids. Germline V gene lookup returns CDR1 SNHLY and CDR2 FYNNEI. This chain's CDR3 is CASRKDRGDSEAFF. CDR3 coding DNA: TGTGCCAGCAGGAAAGATAGGGGTGATTCTGAAGCTTTCTTT.

This chain uses TRBV19 with TRBJ1-1; no clear D. The V gene lost 10 bases and the J gene lost 1 base, with 13 bases spanning the gap. Germline V CDR1 and CDR2: LNHDA, SQIVND (reference sequence). CDR3 length equals 13 residues. CDR3 region: CATIATQNTEAFF. DNA of the CDR3: TGTGCCACGATTGCGACACAGAACACTGAAGCTTTCTTT.

This clone turned up a few times. This chain joins TRBV21-1 and TRBJ1-2; TRBD1, the table's D call, was not compared with the DNA. TRBV21-1 is a pseudogene. The CDR3 sequence is 15 residues long. The CDR3 is CASSLGTAKPYGYTF. The CDR3 DNA reads as TGTGCCAGCAGCCTTGGGACAGCGAAGCCCTATGGCTACACCTTC.

The chain links TRBV18 to TRBJ1-2; D possibly corresponds to TRBD1 (6 bases). V was shortened by 3 bases and J by 4 bases, with 12 bases between the two germline ends. CDR1 KGHSH and CDR2 LQKENI come from the germline V gene. The CDR3 is 14 residues long. The CDR3 DNA follows: TGTGCCAGCTCACCTGCGGGACACTTCTATGGCTACACCTTC. Amino acid sequence: CASSPAGHFYGYTF. The full variable domain, in which reference TRBV18 and TRBJ1-2 provide the parts outside the CDR3, is NAGVMQNPRHLVRRRGQEARLRCSPMKGHSHVYWYRQLPEEGLKFMVYLQKENIIDESGMPKERFSAEFPKEGPSILRIQQVVRGDSAAYFCASSPAGHFYGYTFGSGTRLTVV.

The gene calls are TRBV18 and TRBJ1-2; D is undetermined. V gave up 4 bases and J gave up 2 bases, with 14 bases separating them. The CDR3 length is 15 residues. The germline CDR1 and CDR2 sequences are KGHSH and LQKENI. CDR3 sequence: CASSLDVGKNYGYTF. CDR3 nucleotides: TGTGCCAGCTCACTTGATGTAGGGAAAAACTATGGCTACACCTTC.

The V call is TRBV12-3 or TRBV12-4, the J call TRBJ2-1, with TRBD2 as a possible D gene (5 bases). This CDR3 is built from 13 residues. V lost 2 bases and J 9 bases, leaving 11 bases between the germline ends. DNA for the CDR3: TGTGCCAGCAGTTTATCTAGCCGGGGTGAGCAGTTCTTC. Protein product: CASSLSSRGEQFF.

This sequence joins TRBV7-2 and TRBJ2-5; 8 bases agree with TRBD1. Trimming at V came to 5 bases and at J to 3 bases, leaving 2 bases not matched to a gene. The CDR3 consists of 13 residues. Germline V gives CDR1 SGHTA, CDR2 FQGNSA. The CDR3 region has the DNA TGTGCCAGCAGCCGGGGACAGGAAGAGACCCAGTACTTC. Residues: CASSRGQEETQYF. Based on the CDR3 plus reference TRBV7-2 and TRBJ2-5, the full variable domain is GAGVSQSPSNKVTEKGKDVELRCDPISGHTALYWYRQSLGQGLEFLIYFQGNSAPDKSGLPSDRFSAERTGGSVSTLTIQRTQQEDSAVYLCASSRGQEETQYFGPGTRLLVL.

This chain connects TRBV28 to TRBJ1-6; 11 nucleotides align to TRBD1. The germline V gene encodes CDR1 MDHEN and CDR2 SYDVKM. The CDR3 is 16 amino acids. V lost 4 bases and J lost 6; bases outside the gene matches: 5. Here the CDR3 DNA reads TGTGCCAGCAGTTCCCGGGACAGGGGGTTTAATTCACCCCTCCACTTT. Encoded protein: CASSSRDRGFNSPLHF.

V usage is TRBV12-5 and J usage is TRBJ2-7; D might be TRBD2 (6 bases). CDR1 and CDR2 from the germline V gene are LGHNT and FRNRAP. V gave up 1 base and J gave up 4 bases, with 8 bases separating them. The CDR3 covers 13 residues. CDR3 residues: CASGLGGEYEQYF. CDR3 DNA sequence: TGTGCTAGTGGTTTGGGGGGGGAATACGAGCAGTACTTC.

The gene calls are TRBV24-1 and TRBJ1-1; D unresolved. The germline CDR1 and CDR2 sequences are KGHDR and SFDVKD. V was clipped by 5 bases and J by 3 bases, with 6 bases between them. This CDR3 comprises 12 residues. Written as DNA, the CDR3 is TGTGCCACCAGTGCGGTTTACACTGAAGCTTTCTTT. This sequence encodes CATSAVYTEAFF.

The genes are TRBV7-9 and TRBJ1-2; the match to TRBD1 covers 10 bases. The germline V gene encodes CDR1 SEHNR and CDR2 FQNEAQ (reference sequence). The CDR3 consists of 14 residues. V dropped 6 bases and J dropped 4; count of bases not matched to a gene: 5. CDR3 bases: TGTGCCAGCAGTTCAAGGACAGGGGGCTATGGCTACACCTTC. It is translated as CASSSRTGGYGYTF. Full variable domain (remainder filled in from reference TRBV7-9 and TRBJ1-2): DTGVSQNPRHKITKRGQNVTFRCDPISEHNRLYWYRQTLGQGPEFLTYFQNEAQLEKSRLLSDRFSAERPKGSFSTLEIQRTEQGDSAMYLCASSSRTGGYGYTFGSGTRLTVV.

This clone was seen a handful of times. This chain connects TRBV28 to TRBJ1-1, with D tentatively TRBD1 (5 bases). The germline V gene encodes CDR1 MDHEN and CDR2 SYDVKM. The CDR3 has 15 amino acids. V lost 1 base to trimming and J lost 5 bases, with 14 bases between them. The CDR3 DNA is TGTGCCAGCAGTTTATCTTTAGGTGGGGCTACTGAAGCTTTCTTT. This translates into CASSLSLGGATEAFF.

This clone was counted once. V gene TRBV3-1 (or the pseudogene TRBV3-2) combines with J gene TRBJ1-3, with no clear D. CDR3 size: 15 residues. Trimming pared 0 bases from V and 0 bases from J, leaving 6 bases between. Germline assignment: CDR1 LGHDT and CDR2 YNNKEL (reference sequence). The CDR3 nucleotides are TGTGCCAGCAGCCAAGAAGGGTCCTCTGGAAACACCATATATTTT. It specifies CASSQEGSSGNTIYF.

V usage is TRBV7-8 and J usage is TRBJ2-7, with 10 bases identical to TRBD2. After removal of 1 base from V and 1 base from J, the junction contained 10 bases not matched to a gene. CDR1 and CDR2 (germline): SGHVS, FQNEAQ. The CDR3 length is 18 residues. CDR3: CASSLGESGLALSYEQYF. The CDR3 DNA sequence: TGTGCCAGCAGCTTAGGAGAGTCGGGACTAGCGTTATCCTACGAGCAGTACTTC.

This clone was counted only a few times. The chain couples TRBV4-3 to TRBJ2-2, with D possibly being TRBD2 (6 bases). The CDR3 extends over 21 amino acids. CDR1 is LGHNA, CDR2 YSLEER, per germline. Trimming stripped 4 bases from V and 1 base from J, with 28 bases between. CDR3 amino acids: CASSLPFSEGGVRWNTGELFF. CDR3 sequence (DNA): TGCGCCAGCAGCCTCCCCTTCTCGGAGGGTGGCGTTCGGTGGAACACCGGGGAGCTGTTTTTT.

The chain recombines TRBV7-9 with TRBJ1-1, with 7 positions matching TRBD1. V trimming: 1 base; J trimming: 7 bases; junction bases outside the gene matches: 3. In germline, CDR1 is SEHNR, CDR2 FQNEAQ (reference sequence). The CDR3 has 13 residues. CDR3 sequence: CASSLERGLEAFF. As DNA, the CDR3 is TGTGCCAGCAGCTTAGAGAGGGGGCTTGAAGCTTTCTTT.